This section outlines one T cell receptor beta chain sequence together with its context. Its antigen remains unknown. TCRdb re-derived calls from the reads in MiXCR, one entry per CDR3 protein. The data contain about 110,000 distinct CDR3 sequences, about 30% of them singletons. This record belongs to a study of T cell repertoires in cytomegalovirus infection. Study-level information: Recently identified HLA-C-restricted CMV epitopes were used, and well-studied HLA-B-restricted CMV epitopes were used as well.

CDR1 and CDR2 from the germline V gene are MNHEY and SMNVEV (reference sequence). This CDR3 spans 13 amino acids. V was cut by 6 bases and J by 5 bases, with 11 bases left in between. The clonotype comes from a human donor in good health (CMV status not recorded). Some clones in this sample may be carry-over from other donors' samples. The V call is TRBV27, the J call TRBJ1-5; the D is unclear. This specimen consisted of CD8+ T cells from cultured PBMCs, obtained from culture after CMV antigen stimulation. The CDR3 region is CASRPDLDQPQHF. The CDR3 DNA is TGTGCCAGCAGGCCGGACCTTGATCAGCCCCAGCATTTT.